This T cell receptor (beta chain) stems from a study of blood T cell repertoires in COVID-19. Seattle's cohort entered during active infection and was followed longitudinally. Per the original methods: Estimation of nucleated cell counts relied on the amplification of reference gene primers. The repertoire was sequenced with immunoSEQ multiplex PCR; TCRdb's copy has only in-frame clones and lacks some. The D gene and trimming were derived from the DNA, and the V and J assignments and clone size from that table. The profile shows 150,000 to 200,000 clones, 80% to 90% of them singletons. The CDR3 is 15 amino acids. V lost 4 bases, J lost 6 bases, and 10 bases stayed unmatched. The germline CDR1 and CDR2 sequences are SGHVS and FNYEAQ.

The sequencing input was peripheral blood. This TCR was sampled from a woman aged 55-70 years with COVID-19, enrolled during active disease. This chain joins TRBV7-6 and TRBJ2-3; 7 bases agree with TRBD2. CDR3 in amino acids: CASSSSGLVWDTQYF. As DNA, the CDR3 is TGTGCCAGCAGCTCTTCAGGACTAGTCTGGGATACGCAGTATTTT.